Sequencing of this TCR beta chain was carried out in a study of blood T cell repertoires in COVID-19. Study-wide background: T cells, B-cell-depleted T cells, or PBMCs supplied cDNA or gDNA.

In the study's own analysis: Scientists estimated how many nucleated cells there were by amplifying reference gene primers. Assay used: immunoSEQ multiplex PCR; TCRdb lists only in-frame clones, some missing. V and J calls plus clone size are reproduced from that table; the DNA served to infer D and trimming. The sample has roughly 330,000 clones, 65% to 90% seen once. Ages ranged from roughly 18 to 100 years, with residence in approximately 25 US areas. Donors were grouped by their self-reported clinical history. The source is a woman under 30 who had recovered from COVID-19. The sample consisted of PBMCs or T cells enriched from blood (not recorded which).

The CDR3 is CASSLEWRETQYF. The CDR3 DNA reads TGTGCCAGCAGCTTGGAGTGGAGGGAGACCCAGTACTTC. The rearrangement links TRBV7-2 to TRBJ2-5; weak D call: TRBD2 (5 bases). Trimming stripped 3 bases from V and 5 bases from J, with 10 bases between. Germline CDR1 is SGHTA and CDR2 is FQGNSA. The CDR3 length is 13 residues.